Sequencing of this TCR beta chain was carried out in a study of T-cell reconstitution after alpha-beta-depleted transplantation in children. Overall study results and limits: Surviving recipient cells, namely T cells and thymic progenitors, were the source of high day-60 TCRbeta diversity in some patients. When one year had passed after transplant, most T-cell counts and diversity came from newly produced T cells.

This clonotype was observed many times. Its cognate antigen is unknown. Researchers prepared the TCRbeta library using unique molecular identifiers, the study reports. TCRdb used MiXCR to reprocess the PCR reads, holding one entry per CDR3 protein. The sample comprises about 110,000 distinct CDR3 sequences, more than 20% of which are singletons, and about 11% rests with the top ten. This TCR came from a male patient aged 2-15 years who had a stem cell transplant for chronic granulomatous disease, so the T cells may come from the graft donor. The specimen comprised PBMCs, mostly from graft donor cells, sampled 180 days after TCRalphabeta/CD19-depleted stem cell transplant.

CDR3: CSVAPRGNEQFF. The CDR3 coding sequence is TGCAGCGTTGCACCGCGGGGGAATGAGCAGTTCTTC. The chain couples TRBV29-1 to TRBJ2-1, with 7 bases fitting TRBD2. This CDR3 has 12 amino acids. V lost 4 bases to trimming and J lost 7 bases; unmatched junction nucleotides: 4. Germline assignment: CDR1 SQVTM and CDR2 ANQGSEA.